This paragraph covers one T cell receptor (beta chain) sequence. Germline V CDR1 and CDR2: MNHEY, SVGEGT. Trimming pared 6 bases from V and 1 base from J, leaving 9 bases between. The CDR3 runs 13 residues. This record belongs to a study of blood T cells in healthy people across ages. A second PCR of about 7 to 11 cycles used a sample-barcoded 5' primer and a J-beta primer mix. TCRdb recomputed calls from the 5' RACE reads with MiXCR, one row per CDR3 protein. Among approximately 1.5 million distinct CDR3 sequences, 40% to 45% were seen once, and the ten largest hold roughly 3.7%. The specimen sequenced was blood. The sequence was obtained from a woman in her late teens or twenties in good health. V and J are TRBV6-2 or TRBV6-3 and TRBJ1-1; D ambiguous. This CDR3 is CASRGRQNTEAFF. For the CDR3, the DNA is TGTGCCAGCAGGGGCCGACAGAACACTGAAGCTTTCTTT.